This passage covers 8 T cell receptor beta chains from one sample sequenced in a study of blood T cell repertoires in COVID-19 (dated by TCRdb to 2018 to 2021). Library preparation used the immunoSEQ multiplex PCR assay. Imported from immuneACCESS, the table was reduced by TCRdb to in-frame sequences with V and J called. These copies leave out some clones; in studies compared against another copy, an unresolved V gene accounts for under half, and the cause of the remainder is not known. The sample records roughly 59,000 clones, 83% of which are singletons. Of the sample, under 8% is held by the ten largest clones. Material for sequencing was peripheral blood. The source of these receptors is a human donor in a cohort sampled during active COVID-19.

V gene TRBV19 combines with J gene TRBJ2-1; 7 bases are shared with TRBD2. The CDR3 has 14 residues. V lost 6 bases, J lost 0 bases, and 2 bases stayed unmatched. Germline loops: CDR1 LNHDA, CDR2 SQIVND (reference sequence). The CDR3 region has the DNA TGTGCCAGTAGGGGCGGGAGCTCCTACAATGAGCAGTTCTTC. Encoded protein: CASRGGSSYNEQFF.

The V and J genes are TRBV10-3 and TRBJ2-1; 7 bases agree with TRBD2. J lost 5 bases, V lost 6 bases, and 4 bases had no gene match. Germline V CDR1 and CDR2: ENHRY, SYGVKD. This CDR3 is built from 13 residues. CDR3 loop: CAISPRGDNEQFF. The CDR3 DNA sequence: TGTGCCATCAGCCCTCGGGGGGACAATGAGCAGTTCTTC.

This sequence joins TRBV7-6 and TRBJ1-1, with a possible D match to TRBD1 (5 bases). V lost 5 bases and J lost 4, with 11 bases in between. CDR3 length equals 13 residues. Looked up from germline, CDR1 is SGHVS and CDR2 is FNYEAQ. CDR3 loop: CASSVVGPTEAFF. In DNA form, the CDR3 reads TGTGCCAGCAGCGTAGTGGGGCCCACTGAAGCTTTCTTT. Using reference TRBV7-6 and TRBJ1-1 for the parts outside the CDR3, the full variable domain is GAGVSQSPRYKVTKRGQDVALRCDPISGHVSLYWYRQALGQGPEFLTYFNYEAQQDKSGLPNDRFSAERPEGSISTLTIQRTEQRDSAMYRCASSVVGPTEAFFGQGTRLTVV.

CDR3 coding DNA: TGCGCCAGCAGCCAAGACCATCTGCTAGCGGGGGGCCAAGAGACCCAGTACTTC. Translation gives CASSQDHLLAGGQETQYF. The chain carries TRBV4-1 and TRBJ2-5, with TRBD2 identical over 11 bases. Losses at the gene ends were 0 bases for V and 1 base for J; bases not matched to a gene: 7. Germline V gene data show CDR1 as MGHRA and CDR2 as YSYEKL. This CDR3 region has 18 residues.

This chain uses TRBV18 with TRBJ2-2; D gene ambiguous. The CDR3 has 15 residues. V was trimmed by 0 bases and J by 1 base, leaving 6 bases between them. Per the germline V gene, CDR1 is KGHSH and CDR2 is LQKENI. The CDR3 DNA reads as TGTGCCAGCTCACCACCTAGTGTGAACACCGGGGAGCTGTTTTTT. Amino acids: CASSPPSVNTGELFF.

The chain employs TRBV7-3 and TRBJ2-3; D is undetermined. This CDR3 comprises 13 residues. Germline V gene sequence: CDR1 SGHTA, CDR2 FQGTGA. V shed 2 bases and J shed 6 bases, with 9 bases lying between them. The CDR3 DNA sequence: TGTGCCAGCAGCTTAGGTCGAGCCGATACGCAGTATTTT. Translation: CASSLGRADTQYF. Combining the CDR3 with reference TRBV7-3 and TRBJ2-3 gives the whole variable domain GAGVSQTPSNKVTEKGKYVELRCDPISGHTALYWYRQSLGQGPEFLIYFQGTGAADDSGLPNDRFFAVRPEGSVSTLKIQRTERGDSAVYLCASSLGRADTQYFGPGTRLTVL.

The chain carries TRBV18 and TRBJ1-1; 7 bases map to TRBD1. The junction had 4 bases not matched to a gene; V was cut back by 8 bases and J by 1 base. This CDR3 spans 13 amino acids. The germline CDR1 and CDR2 sequences are KGHSH and LQKENI. CDR3 coding DNA: TGTGCCAGCCCCCGACAGGGGAACACTGAAGCTTTCTTT. Amino acids: CASPRQGNTEAFF.

The J gene is TRBJ2-7, the V gene TRBV5-1; D is possibly TRBD1 (6 bases). V shed 4 bases and J shed 6 bases, with 23 bases lying between them. This CDR3 contains 16 residues. From germline, CDR1 is SGHRS and CDR2 YFSETQ. CDR3 DNA sequence: TGCGCCAGCAGCAGTGACGAGGGGGAGCTGGGGCTCGAGCAGTACTTC. Translating it yields CASSSDEGELGLEQYF.